This TCR beta chain comes out of a study of blood T cell repertoires in COVID-19. Trimming cost V 2 bases and J 11 bases, with 13 bases left between them. The germline V gene encodes CDR1 MNHEY and CDR2 SVGEGT. The CDR3 contains 13 residues. Study processing details: Scientists estimated how many nucleated cells there were by amplifying reference gene primers. The protocol was immunoSEQ multiplex PCR, while the TCRdb copy is restricted to in-frame clones and leaves out a portion. That table furnishes V, J and clone size, whereas the DNA furnished D and trimming. The sample consists of 130,000 to 150,000 clones, around 82% of them appearing once.

Sequencing was done on a sample of peripheral blood. The receptor's source is a human donor with acute or convalescent COVID-19. The donor label of this sample is uncertain. J is TRBJ1-5 and V is TRBV6-2 or TRBV6-3; the D is unclear. CDR3 sequence (DNA): TGTGCCAGCAGTTACAGGCGGGCTGTGGCCCAGCATTTT. It encodes CASSYRRAVAQHF.